These T cell receptor beta chains were read from a single sample in a study of response to subunit inactivated influenza vaccine. TCRdb called the RT-PCR reads again in MiXCR, with one record for every CDR3 protein. Of approximately 730,000 distinct CDR3 sequences in the sample, roughly 14% were seen once. This specimen consisted of PBMCs from blood, obtained around 15 days before vaccination. The receptors shown here come from a middle-aged man who received an inactivated influenza vaccine. Both conserved end residues are part of each CDR3. A D gene is named only where the DNA matches it firmly. Expanded clones are given a class, and other clones once, few, many or no size at all.

CDR3 protein: CASSLPDRSYEQYF
CDR3 DNA: TGTGCCAGCAGCTTGCCGGACAGGTCCTACGAGCAGTACTTC
J gene: TRBJ2-7
clone size: few
D gene: TRBD1
V gene: TRBV7-2

CDR3 protein: CSASSGTYLAERTDTQYF
CDR3 DNA: TGCAGTGCTAGCTCGGGGACGTACTTGGCGGAGCGCACAGATACGCAGTATTTT
J gene: TRBJ2-3
clone size: few
D gene: -
V gene: TRBV20-1

CDR3 protein: CASSLEVGQPQHF
CDR3 DNA: TGTGCCAGCAGCCTAGAGGTTGGGCAGCCCCAGCATTTT
J gene: TRBJ1-5
clone size: many
D gene: -
V gene: TRBV12-3/TRBV12-4

CDR3 protein: CASSPNDRGVRELFF
CDR3 DNA: TGCGCCAGCAGCCCCAACGACAGGGGGGTACGGGAGCTGTTTTTT
J gene: TRBJ2-2
clone size: few
D gene: TRBD1
V gene: TRBV4-1

CDR3 protein: CSVEDRGSSSYEQYF
CDR3 DNA: TGCAGCGTTGAAGATCGAGGAAGTAGCTCCTACGAGCAGTACTTC
J gene: TRBJ2-7
clone size: -
D gene: -
V gene: TRBV29-1

CDR3 protein: CSARETGTPSYEQYF
CDR3 DNA: TGCAGTGCTAGAGAAACCGGGACACCCTCCTACGAGCAGTACTTC
J gene: TRBJ2-7
clone size: -
D gene: -
V gene: TRBV20-1

CDR3 protein: CASSIQGAEAFF
CDR3 DNA: TGTGCCAGTAGTATCCAGGGCGCTGAAGCTTTCTTT
J gene: TRBJ1-1
clone size: -
D gene: -
V gene: TRBV19

CDR3 protein: CASSQLGGKNTEAFF
CDR3 DNA: TGTGCCAGCAGCCAACTGGGGGGCAAGAACACTGAAGCTTTCTTT
J gene: TRBJ1-1
clone size: once
D gene: -
V gene: TRBV6-1

CDR3 protein: CASSLASEVEQYF
CDR3 DNA: TGTGCCAGCAGTTTGGCTAGCGAGGTCGAGCAGTACTTC
J gene: TRBJ2-7
clone size: -
D gene: -
V gene: TRBV12-3/TRBV12-4

CDR3 protein: CSARVGQVNQPQHF
CDR3 DNA: TGCAGTGCTAGAGTAGGGCAGGTCAATCAGCCCCAGCATTTT
J gene: TRBJ1-5
clone size: -
D gene: -
V gene: TRBV20-1

CDR3 protein: CASSLRTSGVYEQYF
CDR3 DNA: TGTGCCAGCAGCTTACGGACTAGCGGGGTCTACGAGCAGTACTTC
J gene: TRBJ2-7
clone size: -
D gene: TRBD2
V gene: TRBV7-2

CDR3 protein: CASSLAGDSGYTF
CDR3 DNA: TGCGCCAGCAGCTTGGCAGGGGATAGTGGCTACACCTTC
J gene: TRBJ1-2
clone size: -
D gene: -
V gene: TRBV5-1

CDR3 protein: CASSPEPGPLAGELFF
CDR3 DNA: TGCGCCAGCAGCCCCGAACCGGGACCCCTGGCCGGGGAGCTGTTTTTT
J gene: TRBJ2-2
clone size: -
D gene: -
V gene: TRBV4-3

CDR3 protein: CASSLGQQSTYEQYF
CDR3 DNA: TGTGCCAGCAGCTTGGGACAGCAATCCACCTACGAGCAGTACTTC
J gene: TRBJ2-7
clone size: -
D gene: -
V gene: TRBV5-6

CDR3 protein: CASSLGLEETQYF
CDR3 DNA: TGTGCCAGCAGCTTGGGACTAGAGGAGACCCAGTACTTC
J gene: TRBJ2-5
clone size: many
D gene: TRBD2
V gene: TRBV7-2

CDR3 protein: CASTPGLAGSKRADTQYF
CDR3 DNA: TGTGCCAGCACTCCGGGACTAGCGGGGTCCAAGAGGGCAGATACGCAGTATTTT
J gene: TRBJ2-3
clone size: few
D gene: TRBD2
V gene: TRBV27

CDR3 protein: CRAEGGTDTQYF
CDR3 DNA: TGCAGAGCTGAGGGGGGCACAGATACGCAGTATTTT
J gene: TRBJ2-3
clone size: -
D gene: -
V gene: TRBV20-1

CDR3 protein: CANLDADSGNTIYF
CDR3 DNA: TGTGCCAACCTGGACGCCGACTCTGGAAACACCATATATTTT
J gene: TRBJ1-3
clone size: few
D gene: -
V gene: TRBV12-3/TRBV12-4

CDR3 protein: CASSDGPLNEQYF
CDR3 DNA: TGCGCCAGCAGTGACGGGCCCTTAAACGAGCAGTACTTC
J gene: TRBJ2-7
clone size: -
D gene: -
V gene: TRBV10-2

CDR3 protein: CSVDGGPNEQFF
CDR3 DNA: TGCAGCGTTGATGGAGGCCCCAATGAGCAGTTCTTC
J gene: TRBJ2-1
clone size: -
D gene: -
V gene: TRBV29-1

CDR3 protein: CASSLGGAPRPEETQYF
CDR3 DNA: TGTGCCAGCAGCTTAGGTGGGGCCCCAAGGCCCGAAGAGACCCAGTACTTC
J gene: TRBJ2-5
clone size: few
D gene: -
V gene: TRBV7-8

CDR3 protein: CAISASGPGTDTQYF
CDR3 DNA: TGTGCCATCAGTGCTAGCGGTCCCGGCACAGATACGCAGTATTTT
J gene: TRBJ2-3
clone size: -
D gene: TRBD2
V gene: TRBV10-3

CDR3 protein: CASSQEDRGGNTIYF
CDR3 DNA: TGCGCCAGCAGCCAAGAGGACAGGGGTGGAAACACCATATATTTT
J gene: TRBJ1-3
clone size: -
D gene: TRBD1
V gene: TRBV4-3

CDR3 protein: CASSFPRQDTQYF
CDR3 DNA: TGTGCCAGCAGCTTTCCCCGACAGGATACGCAGTATTTT
J gene: TRBJ2-3
clone size: few
D gene: -
V gene: TRBV7-9

CDR3 protein: CASSPTGQRKPQHF
CDR3 DNA: TGTGCCAGCAGCCCTACGGGACAGAGGAAGCCCCAGCATTTT
J gene: TRBJ1-5
clone size: few
D gene: TRBD1
V gene: TRBV6-2/TRBV6-3

CDR3 protein: CATSRKWGAETEAFF
CDR3 DNA: TGTGCCACCAGCAGGAAGTGGGGCGCGGAAACTGAAGCTTTCTTT
J gene: TRBJ1-1
clone size: few
D gene: -
V gene: TRBV15

CDR3 protein: CASSLVLYTDTQYF
CDR3 DNA: TGTGCCAGCAGCTTGGTCTTATACACAGATACGCAGTATTTT
J gene: TRBJ2-3
clone size: -
D gene: -
V gene: TRBV7-2

CDR3 protein: CASSRSGGLTYGNEQFF
CDR3 DNA: TGCGCCAGCAGTAGGTCAGGGGGCCTAACCTACGGGAATGAGCAGTTCTTC
J gene: TRBJ2-1
clone size: few
D gene: TRBD1
V gene: TRBV10-2

CDR3 protein: CASSNSGGSYNEQFF
CDR3 DNA: TGTGCCAGCAGCAACTCCGGGGGTTCCTACAATGAGCAGTTCTTC
J gene: TRBJ2-1
clone size: few
D gene: -
V gene: TRBV9

CDR3 protein: CSADTGPWGEDIQYF
CDR3 DNA: TGCAGTGCTGATACGGGCCCTTGGGGAGAGGACATTCAGTACTTC
J gene: TRBJ2-4
clone size: -
D gene: -
V gene: TRBV20-1

CDR3 protein: CASSAGTGDSPLHF
CDR3 DNA: TGTGCCAGCAGCGCCGGGACAGGGGATTCACCCCTCCACTTT
J gene: TRBJ1-6
clone size: few
D gene: TRBD1
V gene: TRBV6-1

CDR3 protein: CASSPPNRGPAYGYTF
CDR3 DNA: TGTGCCAGCTCACCACCTAACAGGGGGCCTGCCTATGGCTACACCTTC
J gene: TRBJ1-2
clone size: few
D gene: TRBD1
V gene: TRBV18

CDR3 protein: CASSERGRGGHNEQFF
CDR3 DNA: TGTGCCAGCAGTGAACGGGGGCGGGGGGGCCACAATGAGCAGTTCTTC
J gene: TRBJ2-1
clone size: -
D gene: TRBD2
V gene: TRBV2

CDR3 protein: CASSQDLTPQVVEQYF
CDR3 DNA: TGTGCCAGCAGCCAAGATTTGACTCCTCAAGTCGTGGAGCAGTACTTC
J gene: TRBJ2-7
clone size: few
D gene: -
V gene: TRBV4-2

CDR3 protein: CASSQAGARNQPQHF
CDR3 DNA: TGTGCCAGCAGCCAAGCTGGGGCGAGGAATCAGCCCCAGCATTTT
J gene: TRBJ1-5
clone size: -
D gene: -
V gene: TRBV4-2

CDR3 protein: CASSVGTSNYGYTF
CDR3 DNA: TGTGCCAGCAGCGTGGGGACCTCTAACTATGGCTACACCTTC
J gene: TRBJ1-2
clone size: -
D gene: -
V gene: TRBV9

CDR3 protein: CATSSRDSSTDTQYF
CDR3 DNA: TGTGCCACCAGCAGCCGGGACAGTAGCACAGATACGCAGTATTTT
J gene: TRBJ2-3
clone size: -
D gene: TRBD1
V gene: TRBV15

CDR3 protein: CASSPDGRGLETQYF
CDR3 DNA: TGTGCCAGCAGTCCGGACGGTCGGGGCCTGGAGACCCAGTACTTC
J gene: TRBJ2-5
clone size: few
D gene: -
V gene: TRBV14

CDR3 protein: CSASTPDRSQETQYF
CDR3 DNA: TGCAGTGCTAGCACCCCGGACAGGAGCCAAGAGACCCAGTACTTC
J gene: TRBJ2-5
clone size: -
D gene: TRBD1
V gene: TRBV20-1

CDR3 protein: CASSLPGLDNEQFF
CDR3 DNA: TGTGCCAGCAGCTTGCCGGGACTAGACAATGAGCAGTTCTTC
J gene: TRBJ2-1
clone size: -
D gene: TRBD2
V gene: TRBV5-6

CDR3 protein: CASSYRSVDRGGYTF
CDR3 DNA: TGTGCCAGCAGTTACCGATCGGTGGACAGGGGAGGCTACACCTTC
J gene: TRBJ1-2
clone size: -
D gene: TRBD1
V gene: TRBV6-2/TRBV6-3

CDR3 protein: CASSFIVLERGITDTQYF
CDR3 DNA: TGTGCCAGCAGTTTCATTGTTTTGGAGCGGGGCATCACAGATACGCAGTATTTT
J gene: TRBJ2-3
clone size: -
D gene: TRBD2
V gene: TRBV6-2/TRBV6-3

CDR3 protein: CASSQVPSGGTNEQFF
CDR3 DNA: TGCGCCAGCAGCCAAGTGCCCAGCGGGGGGACCAATGAGCAGTTCTTC
J gene: TRBJ2-1
clone size: -
D gene: TRBD2
V gene: TRBV4-1

CDR3 protein: CASSLVLNEQFF
CDR3 DNA: TGTGCCAGCAGCTTAGTGTTAAATGAGCAGTTCTTC
J gene: TRBJ2-1
clone size: -
D gene: -
V gene: TRBV7-9

CDR3 protein: CASSVSGASYNEQFF
CDR3 DNA: TGTGCCAGCAGCGTTAGCGGGGCCTCCTACAATGAGCAGTTCTTC
J gene: TRBJ2-1
clone size: -
D gene: TRBD2
V gene: TRBV9

CDR3 protein: CASSLSPGQGQETQYF
CDR3 DNA: TGTGCCAGCAGCCTAAGTCCGGGACAGGGGCAAGAGACCCAGTACTTC
J gene: TRBJ2-5
clone size: few
D gene: TRBD1
V gene: TRBV4-2

CDR3 protein: CASSLIGPRETQYF
CDR3 DNA: TGCGCCAGCAGCTTGATCGGGCCTAGGGAGACCCAGTACTTC
J gene: TRBJ2-5
clone size: -
D gene: -
V gene: TRBV5-1

CDR3 protein: CASSKTSAVVEQYF
CDR3 DNA: TGTGCCAGCAGCAAGACTAGCGCAGTAGTCGAGCAGTACTTC
J gene: TRBJ2-7
clone size: -
D gene: TRBD2
V gene: TRBV7-2

CDR3 protein: CASSDGSGGPFNEQFF
CDR3 DNA: TGTGCCAGCAGCGATGGGTCGGGAGGGCCATTCAATGAGCAGTTCTTC
J gene: TRBJ2-1
clone size: -
D gene: TRBD2
V gene: TRBV7-9

CDR3 protein: CSARDQGSNTEAFF
CDR3 DNA: TGCAGTGCTAGAGATCAAGGTTCCAACACTGAAGCTTTCTTT
J gene: TRBJ1-1
clone size: few
D gene: -
V gene: TRBV20-1

CDR3 protein: CASSLQGAAAEAFF
CDR3 DNA: TGTGCCAGCAGTTTACAAGGGGCGGCCGCTGAAGCTTTCTTT
J gene: TRBJ1-1
clone size: many
D gene: -
V gene: TRBV12-3/TRBV12-4

CDR3 protein: CASSLYSGRDEQYF
CDR3 DNA: TGTGCCAGCAGTCTCTATAGCGGGAGGGACGAGCAGTACTTC
J gene: TRBJ2-7
clone size: few
D gene: TRBD2
V gene: TRBV6-2/TRBV6-3

CDR3 protein: CASSQDTAGVYGYTF
CDR3 DNA: TGTGCCAGCAGCCAAGATACCGCAGGGGTCTATGGCTACACCTTC
J gene: TRBJ1-2
clone size: many
D gene: -
V gene: TRBV3-1

CDR3 protein: CASSGQGYNSPLHF
CDR3 DNA: TGTGCCAGCAGCGGACAGGGTTATAATTCACCCCTCCACTTT
J gene: TRBJ1-6
clone size: -
D gene: TRBD1
V gene: TRBV7-9

CDR3 protein: CASSYLLGLAGELFF
CDR3 DNA: TGTGCCAGCAGTTACCTCCTAGGTTTGGCCGGGGAGCTGTTTTTT
J gene: TRBJ2-2
clone size: -
D gene: -
V gene: TRBV6-2/TRBV6-3

CDR3 protein: CASSQGPNLNTEAFF
CDR3 DNA: TGTGCCAGCAGCCAAGGTCCTAACCTTAACACTGAAGCTTTCTTT
J gene: TRBJ1-1
clone size: few
D gene: -
V gene: TRBV3-1

CDR3 protein: CASSTGTSFNEQFF
CDR3 DNA: TGTGCCAGCAGCACTGGGACTAGCTTCAATGAGCAGTTCTTC
J gene: TRBJ2-1
clone size: many
D gene: TRBD2
V gene: TRBV7-9

CDR3 protein: CSVLGQNQETQYF
CDR3 DNA: TGCAGCGTTCTGGGACAGAATCAAGAGACCCAGTACTTC
J gene: TRBJ2-5
clone size: -
D gene: TRBD1
V gene: TRBV29-1

CDR3 protein: CASSLGMGTSGGYTF
CDR3 DNA: TGTGCCAGCAGCTTGGGGATGGGGACATCAGGCGGCTACACCTTC
J gene: TRBJ1-2
clone size: many
D gene: -
V gene: TRBV5-6

CDR3 protein: CAIRKTSGTQEYEQYF
CDR3 DNA: TGTGCCATAAGAAAGACATCCGGGACCCAAGAGTACGAGCAGTACTTC
J gene: TRBJ2-7
clone size: many
D gene: -
V gene: TRBV10-3